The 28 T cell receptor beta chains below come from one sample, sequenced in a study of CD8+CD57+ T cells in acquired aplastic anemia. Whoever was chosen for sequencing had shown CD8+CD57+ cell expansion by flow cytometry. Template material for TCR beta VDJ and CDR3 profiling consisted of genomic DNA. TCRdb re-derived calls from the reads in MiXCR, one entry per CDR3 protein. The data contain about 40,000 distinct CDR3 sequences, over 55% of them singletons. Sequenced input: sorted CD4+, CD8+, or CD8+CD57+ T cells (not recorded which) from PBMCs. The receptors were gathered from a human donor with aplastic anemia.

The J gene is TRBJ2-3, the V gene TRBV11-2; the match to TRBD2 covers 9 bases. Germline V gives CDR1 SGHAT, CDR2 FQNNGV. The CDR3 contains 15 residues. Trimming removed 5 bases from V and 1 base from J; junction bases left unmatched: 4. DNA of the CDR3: TGTGCCAGCAGCCCCATAGCGGGGGGCACAGATACGCAGTATTTT. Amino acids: CASSPIAGGTDTQYF.

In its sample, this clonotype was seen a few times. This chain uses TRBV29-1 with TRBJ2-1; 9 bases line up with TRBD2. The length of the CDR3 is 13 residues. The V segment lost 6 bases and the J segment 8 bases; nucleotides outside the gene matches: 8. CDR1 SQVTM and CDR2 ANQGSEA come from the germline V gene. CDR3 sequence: CSVGGGAKDEQFF. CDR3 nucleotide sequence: TGCAGCGTCGGCGGGGGGGCGAAGGATGAGCAGTTCTTC.

CDR3 sequence (DNA): TGTGCCAGCAGCTTAGGGGACAGTACGGGTTCACCCCTCCACTTT. It translates to CASSLGDSTGSPLHF. The chain uses TRBV7-9 and TRBJ1-6; 7 nucleotides agree with TRBD1. The germline CDR1 and CDR2 sequences are SEHNR and FQNEAQ (reference sequence). The CDR3 length is 15 residues. V shed 1 base and J 9 bases; nucleotides not matched to a gene: 6.

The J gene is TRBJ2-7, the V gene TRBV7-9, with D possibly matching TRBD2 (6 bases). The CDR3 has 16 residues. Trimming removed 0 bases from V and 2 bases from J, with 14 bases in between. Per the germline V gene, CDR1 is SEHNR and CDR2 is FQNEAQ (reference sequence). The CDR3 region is CASSLAPGLAPYEQYF. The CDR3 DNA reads TGTGCCAGCAGCTTAGCCCCGGGACTCGCTCCCTACGAGCAGTACTTC.

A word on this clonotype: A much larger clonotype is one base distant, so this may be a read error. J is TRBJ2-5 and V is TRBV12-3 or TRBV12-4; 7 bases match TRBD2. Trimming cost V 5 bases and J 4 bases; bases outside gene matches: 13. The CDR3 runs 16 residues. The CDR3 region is CASSPSGGGLGETQYF. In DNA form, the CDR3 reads TGTGCCAGCAGTCCTTCTGGCGGGGGATTGGGAGAGACCCAGTACTTC.

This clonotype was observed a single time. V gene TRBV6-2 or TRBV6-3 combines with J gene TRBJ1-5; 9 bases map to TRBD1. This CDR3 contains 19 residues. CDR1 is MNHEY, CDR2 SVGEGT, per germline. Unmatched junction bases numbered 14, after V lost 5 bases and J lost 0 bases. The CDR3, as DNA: TGTGCCAGCAGTAACGAACGGGACAGGGTCCTGGTTAGCAATCAGCCCCAGCATTTT. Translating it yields CASSNERDRVLVSNQPQHF.

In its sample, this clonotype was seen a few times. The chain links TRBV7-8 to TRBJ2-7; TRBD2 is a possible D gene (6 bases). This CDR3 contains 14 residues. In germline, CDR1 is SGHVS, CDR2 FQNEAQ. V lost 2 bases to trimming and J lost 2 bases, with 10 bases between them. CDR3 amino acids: CASSLLPGAYEQYF. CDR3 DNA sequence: TGTGCCAGCAGCTTATTGCCGGGGGCCTACGAGCAGTACTTC.

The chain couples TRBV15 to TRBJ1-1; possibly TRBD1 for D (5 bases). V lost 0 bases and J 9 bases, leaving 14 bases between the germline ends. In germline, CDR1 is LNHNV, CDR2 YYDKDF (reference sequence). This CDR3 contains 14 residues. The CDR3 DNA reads TGTGCCACCAGCAGAGAAAAGAAGGGGTCCCAAGCTTTCTTT. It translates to CATSREKKGSQAFF.

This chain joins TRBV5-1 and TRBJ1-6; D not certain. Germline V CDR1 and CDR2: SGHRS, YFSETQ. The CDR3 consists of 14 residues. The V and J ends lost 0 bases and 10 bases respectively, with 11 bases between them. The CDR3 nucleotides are TGCGCCAGCAGCTTGGAGGGCAGCCGATCACCCCTCCACTTT. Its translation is CASSLEGSRSPLHF.

DNA of the CDR3: TGTGCCACCAGCAGCGTAGAGCTAGCGGGGCTTCAAGAGACCCAGTACTTC. Translated, it gives CATSSVELAGLQETQYF. The chain joins TRBV15 to TRBJ2-5, with TRBD2 identical over 9 bases. CDR3 length: 17 amino acids. CDR1 and CDR2 from the germline V gene are LNHNV and YYDKDF (reference sequence). V dropped 3 bases and J dropped 2; count of bases not matched to a gene: 10.

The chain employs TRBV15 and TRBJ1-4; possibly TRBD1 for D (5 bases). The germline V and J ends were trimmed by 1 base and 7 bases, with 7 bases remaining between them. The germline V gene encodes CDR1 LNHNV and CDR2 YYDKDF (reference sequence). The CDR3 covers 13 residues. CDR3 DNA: TGTGCCACCAGCAGAGCAACAGGTGAAAAACTGTTTTTT. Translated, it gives CATSRATGEKLFF.

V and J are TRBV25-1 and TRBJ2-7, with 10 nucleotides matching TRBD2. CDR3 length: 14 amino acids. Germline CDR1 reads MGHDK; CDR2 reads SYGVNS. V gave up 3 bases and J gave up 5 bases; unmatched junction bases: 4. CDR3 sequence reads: CASSDSTSGDEQYF. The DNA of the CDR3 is TGTGCCAGCAGTGACTCCACTAGCGGGGACGAGCAGTACTTC.

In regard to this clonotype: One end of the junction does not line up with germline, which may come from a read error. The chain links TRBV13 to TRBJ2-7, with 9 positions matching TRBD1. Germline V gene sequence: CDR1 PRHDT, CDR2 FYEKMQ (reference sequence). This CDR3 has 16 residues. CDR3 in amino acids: CASSLGLGQGFYKQYF. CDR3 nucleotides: TGTGCCAGCAGCTTAGGCCTGGGACAGGGCTTCTACAAGCAGTACTTC.

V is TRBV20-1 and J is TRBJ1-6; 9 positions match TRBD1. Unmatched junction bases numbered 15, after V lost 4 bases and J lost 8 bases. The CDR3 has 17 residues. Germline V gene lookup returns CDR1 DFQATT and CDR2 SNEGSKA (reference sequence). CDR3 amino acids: CSAKDRGPSFKDSPLHF. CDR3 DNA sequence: TGCAGTGCTAAGGACAGGGGCCCTTCCTTTAAGGATTCACCCCTCCACTTT.

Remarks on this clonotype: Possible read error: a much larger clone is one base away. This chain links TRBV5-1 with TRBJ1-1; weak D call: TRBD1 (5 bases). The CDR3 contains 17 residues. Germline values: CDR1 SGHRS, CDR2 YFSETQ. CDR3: CASSLQGAREMNTEASF. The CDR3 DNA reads TGCGCCAGCAGCTTGCAGGGTGCGAGAGAGATGAACACTGAAGCTTCCTTT.

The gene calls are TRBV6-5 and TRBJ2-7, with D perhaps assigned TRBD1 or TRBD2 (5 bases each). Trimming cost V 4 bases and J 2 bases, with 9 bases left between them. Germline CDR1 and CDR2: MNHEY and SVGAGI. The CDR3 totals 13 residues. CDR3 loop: CASSWGPTYEQYF. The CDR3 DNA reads TGTGCCAGCAGTTGGGGACCAACCTACGAGCAGTACTTC.

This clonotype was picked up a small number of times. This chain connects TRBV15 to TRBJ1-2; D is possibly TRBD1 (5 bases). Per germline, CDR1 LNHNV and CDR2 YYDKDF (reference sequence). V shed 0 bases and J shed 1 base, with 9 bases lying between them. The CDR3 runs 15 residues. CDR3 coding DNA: TGTGCCACCAGCAGAGAGGGGGTGCTTAACTATGGCTACACCTTC. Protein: CATSREGVLNYGYTF.

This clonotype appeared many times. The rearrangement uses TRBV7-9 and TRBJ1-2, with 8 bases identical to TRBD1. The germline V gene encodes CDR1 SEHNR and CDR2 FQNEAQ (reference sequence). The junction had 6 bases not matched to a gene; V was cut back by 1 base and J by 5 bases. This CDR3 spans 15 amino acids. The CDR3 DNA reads TGTGCCAGCAGCTTAGATCAGGGGGCGGAATATGGCTACACCTTC. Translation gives CASSLDQGAEYGYTF. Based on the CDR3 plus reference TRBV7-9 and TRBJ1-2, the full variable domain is DTGVSQNPRHKITKRGQNVTFRCDPISEHNRLYWYRQTLGQGPEFLTYFQNEAQLEKSRLLSDRFSAERPKGSFSTLEIQRTEQGDSAMYLCASSLDQGAEYGYTFGSGTRLTVV.

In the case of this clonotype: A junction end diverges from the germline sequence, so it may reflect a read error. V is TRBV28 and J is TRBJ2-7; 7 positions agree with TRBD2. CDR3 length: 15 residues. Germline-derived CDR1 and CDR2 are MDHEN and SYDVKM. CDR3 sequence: CANSFLGGSTYEQYF. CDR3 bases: TGTGCCAACAGTTTCTTGGGGGGGAGTACCTACGAGCAGTACTTC.

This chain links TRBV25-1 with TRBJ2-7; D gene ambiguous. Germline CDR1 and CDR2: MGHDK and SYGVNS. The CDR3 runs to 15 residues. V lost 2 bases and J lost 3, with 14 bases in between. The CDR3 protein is CASSEPAEGLYEQYF. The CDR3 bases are TGTGCCAGCAGTGAACCGGCAGAAGGCCTCTACGAGCAGTACTTC.

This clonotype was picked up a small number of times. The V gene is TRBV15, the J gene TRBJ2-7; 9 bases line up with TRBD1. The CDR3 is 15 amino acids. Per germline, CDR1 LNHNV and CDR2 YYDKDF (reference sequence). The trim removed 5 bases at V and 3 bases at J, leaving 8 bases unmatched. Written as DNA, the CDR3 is TGTGCCACCAGCGTCGGGACAGGGATTGGCTACGAGCAGTACTTC. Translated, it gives CATSVGTGIGYEQYF.

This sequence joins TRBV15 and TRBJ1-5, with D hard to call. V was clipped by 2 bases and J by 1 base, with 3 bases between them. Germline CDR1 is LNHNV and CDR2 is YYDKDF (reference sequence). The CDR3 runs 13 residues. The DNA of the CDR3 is TGTGCCACCAGCAGACAGAGCAATCAGCCCCAGCATTTT. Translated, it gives CATSRQSNQPQHF.

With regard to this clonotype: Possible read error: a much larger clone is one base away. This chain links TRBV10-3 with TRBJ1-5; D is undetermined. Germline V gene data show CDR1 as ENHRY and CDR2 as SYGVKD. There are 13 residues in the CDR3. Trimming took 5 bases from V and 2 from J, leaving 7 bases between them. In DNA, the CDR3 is TGTGCCATCAGTTTGAGGGGCAATCAGCCCCAGCATTTT. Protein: CAISLRGNQPQHF.

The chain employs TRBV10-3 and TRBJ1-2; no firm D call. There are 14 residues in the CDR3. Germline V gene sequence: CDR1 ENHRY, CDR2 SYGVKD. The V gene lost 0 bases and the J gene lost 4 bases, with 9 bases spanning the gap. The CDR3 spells CAISESGPFYGYTF. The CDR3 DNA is TGTGCCATCAGTGAGTCGGGTCCCTTCTATGGCTACACCTTC.

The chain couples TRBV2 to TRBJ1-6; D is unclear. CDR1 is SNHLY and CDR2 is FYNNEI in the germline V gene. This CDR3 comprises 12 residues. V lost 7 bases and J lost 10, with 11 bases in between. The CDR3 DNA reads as TGTGCCAGCAAGGCAGAGAGATCACCCCTCCACTTT. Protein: CASKAERSPLHF.

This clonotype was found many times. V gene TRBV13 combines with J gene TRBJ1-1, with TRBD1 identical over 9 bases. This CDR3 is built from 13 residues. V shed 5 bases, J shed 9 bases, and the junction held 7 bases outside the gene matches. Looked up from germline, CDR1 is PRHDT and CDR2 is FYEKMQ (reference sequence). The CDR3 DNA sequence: TGTGCCAGCAGCACGCCGGGACAGGGTAAAGCTTTCTTT. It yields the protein CASSTPGQGKAFF.

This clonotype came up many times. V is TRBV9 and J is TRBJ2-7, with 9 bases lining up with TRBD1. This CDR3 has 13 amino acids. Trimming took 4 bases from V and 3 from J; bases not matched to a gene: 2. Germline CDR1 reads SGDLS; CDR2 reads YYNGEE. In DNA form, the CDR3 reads TGTGCCAGCAGCAACAGGGGGCACTACGAGCAGTACTTC. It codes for CASSNRGHYEQYF.

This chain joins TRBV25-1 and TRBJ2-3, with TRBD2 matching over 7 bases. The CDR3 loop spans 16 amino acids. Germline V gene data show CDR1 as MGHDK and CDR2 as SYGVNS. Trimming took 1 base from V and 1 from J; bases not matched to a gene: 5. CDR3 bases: TGTGCCAGCAGTGAATTCCGGCTAGCGGGCACAGATACGCAGTATTTT. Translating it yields CASSEFRLAGTDTQYF.